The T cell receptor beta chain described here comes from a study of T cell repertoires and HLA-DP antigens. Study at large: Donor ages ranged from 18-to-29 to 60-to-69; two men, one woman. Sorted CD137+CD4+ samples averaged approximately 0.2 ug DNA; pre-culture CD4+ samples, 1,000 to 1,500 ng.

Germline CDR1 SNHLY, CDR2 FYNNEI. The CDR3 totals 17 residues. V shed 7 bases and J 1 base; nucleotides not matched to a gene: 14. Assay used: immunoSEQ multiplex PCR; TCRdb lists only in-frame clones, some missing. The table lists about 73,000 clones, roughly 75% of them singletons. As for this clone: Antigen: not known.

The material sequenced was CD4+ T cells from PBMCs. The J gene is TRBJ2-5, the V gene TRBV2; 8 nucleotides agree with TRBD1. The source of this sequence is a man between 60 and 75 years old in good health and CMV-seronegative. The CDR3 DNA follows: TGTGCCAGCAAAAGTGACAGGGGCCCCCTCCTCCAAGAGACCCAGTACTTC. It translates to CASKSDRGPLLQETQYF.